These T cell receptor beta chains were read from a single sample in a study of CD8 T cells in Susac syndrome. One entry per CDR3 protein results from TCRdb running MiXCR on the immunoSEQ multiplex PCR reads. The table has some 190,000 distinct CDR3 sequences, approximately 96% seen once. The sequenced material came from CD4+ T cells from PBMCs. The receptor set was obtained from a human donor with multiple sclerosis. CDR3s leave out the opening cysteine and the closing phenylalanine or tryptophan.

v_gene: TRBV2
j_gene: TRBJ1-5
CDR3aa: ASSGGGGAFQPQH

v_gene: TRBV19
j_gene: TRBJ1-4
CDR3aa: ASNYGKRMF

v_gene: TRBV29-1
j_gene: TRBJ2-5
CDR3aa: SAGRQGQETQY

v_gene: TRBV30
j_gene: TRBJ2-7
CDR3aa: AWSVRETGGQY

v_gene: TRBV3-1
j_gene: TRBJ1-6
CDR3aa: ASSQDGMWTGYPPLH

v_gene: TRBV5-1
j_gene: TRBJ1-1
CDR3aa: ASSFGTANTEAF

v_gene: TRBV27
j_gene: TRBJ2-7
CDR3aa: ASSSHRITYEQY

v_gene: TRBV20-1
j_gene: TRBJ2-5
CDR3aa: SARVPPSRGGRETQY

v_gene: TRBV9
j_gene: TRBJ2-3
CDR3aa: ASSPSGGRVTDTQY

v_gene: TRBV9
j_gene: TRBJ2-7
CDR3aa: ASSVGGTSGISYEQY

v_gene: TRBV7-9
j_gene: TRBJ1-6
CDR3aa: ASSRRTGVNSPLH

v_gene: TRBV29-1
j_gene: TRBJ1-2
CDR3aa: SVVQGSDYGYT

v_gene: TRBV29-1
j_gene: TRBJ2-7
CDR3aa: SVARAPYEQY

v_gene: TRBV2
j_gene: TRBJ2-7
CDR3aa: ASSDPRSYEQY

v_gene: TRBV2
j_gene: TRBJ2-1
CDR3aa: ASSRDRGTYNEQF

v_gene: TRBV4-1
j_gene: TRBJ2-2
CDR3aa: ASFPQVGDSRPGELF

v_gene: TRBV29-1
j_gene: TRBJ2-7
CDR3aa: SVVSVLHEQY

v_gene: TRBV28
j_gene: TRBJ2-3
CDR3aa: ASKDRGLTDTQY

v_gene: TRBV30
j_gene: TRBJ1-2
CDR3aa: AWSGTGDTRTSDGYT

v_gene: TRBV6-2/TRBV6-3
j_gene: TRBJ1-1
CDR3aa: ASWHSGRGQTEAF

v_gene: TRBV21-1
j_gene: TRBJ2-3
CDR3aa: ASSKARGQGYVGTDTQY

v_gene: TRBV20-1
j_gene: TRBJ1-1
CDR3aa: SARSDRELNTEAF

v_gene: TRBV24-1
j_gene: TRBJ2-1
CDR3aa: ATSDFSFGPYNEQF

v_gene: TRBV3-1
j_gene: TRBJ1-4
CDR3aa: ASSPREGEKLF

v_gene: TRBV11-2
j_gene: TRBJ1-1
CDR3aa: ASSLTGEGGTEAF

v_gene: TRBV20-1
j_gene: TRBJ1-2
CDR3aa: SARAGAYGYT

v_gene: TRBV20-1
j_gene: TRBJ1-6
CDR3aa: SARPPGSSPLH

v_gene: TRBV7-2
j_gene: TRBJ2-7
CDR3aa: ASSTRYTYEQY

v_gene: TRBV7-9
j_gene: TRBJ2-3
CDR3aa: ASSSSGGTDTQY

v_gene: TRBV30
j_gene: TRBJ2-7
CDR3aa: AWTGTAPNEQY

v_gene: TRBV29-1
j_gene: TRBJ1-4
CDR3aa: SVFLGEKLF

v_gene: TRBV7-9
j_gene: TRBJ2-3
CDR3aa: ASSLGLSQDTQY

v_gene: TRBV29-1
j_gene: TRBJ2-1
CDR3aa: SVPKTVGSYNEQF

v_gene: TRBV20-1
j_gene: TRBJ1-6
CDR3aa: SATLYRALNSPLH

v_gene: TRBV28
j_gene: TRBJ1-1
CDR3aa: ASSLYGTAVNTEAF

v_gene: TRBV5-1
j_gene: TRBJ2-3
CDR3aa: ASSSGLAGGRSTDTQY

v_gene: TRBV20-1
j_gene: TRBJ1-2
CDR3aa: SAPGPNYGYT

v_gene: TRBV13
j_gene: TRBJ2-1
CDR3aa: ASSQRGSYNEQF

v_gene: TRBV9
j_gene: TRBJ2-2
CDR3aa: ASSTRSLTVELF

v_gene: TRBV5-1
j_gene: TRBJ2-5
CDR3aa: ASSIPGQGAETQY

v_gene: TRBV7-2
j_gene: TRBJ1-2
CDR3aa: ASSLVAAGQGDYGYT

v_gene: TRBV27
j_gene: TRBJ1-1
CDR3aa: ASRTQGAIGTEAF

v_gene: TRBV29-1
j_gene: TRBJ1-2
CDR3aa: SVAQGYDGYT

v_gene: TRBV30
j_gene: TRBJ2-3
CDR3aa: AWSDRGTDTQY

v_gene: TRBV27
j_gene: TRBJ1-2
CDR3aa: ATPHPGTTNYGYT

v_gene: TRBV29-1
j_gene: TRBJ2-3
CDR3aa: SVVPSGTSTDTQY

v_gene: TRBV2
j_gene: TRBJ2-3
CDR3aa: ASSEDWADTQY

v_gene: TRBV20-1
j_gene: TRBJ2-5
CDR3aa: SDRGRDQETQY

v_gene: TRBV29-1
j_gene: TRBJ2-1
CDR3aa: SAITGSNEQF

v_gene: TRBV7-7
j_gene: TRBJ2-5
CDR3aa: AVEETQY

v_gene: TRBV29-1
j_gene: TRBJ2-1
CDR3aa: SVDLGAHNEQF

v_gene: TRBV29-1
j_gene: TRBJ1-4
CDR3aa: SVETGYNEKLF

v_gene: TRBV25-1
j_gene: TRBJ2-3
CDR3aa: ASRPDRDQGENTQY

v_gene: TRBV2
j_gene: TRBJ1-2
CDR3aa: ASTQTGVSHGYT

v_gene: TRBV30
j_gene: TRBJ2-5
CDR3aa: AWSGTTSLETQY